A single sample gave rise to the 5 T cell receptor beta chains below, sequenced in a study of stem cell transplantation in POMP-related autoinflammatory disease. Profiling relied on immunoSEQ multiplex PCR, and the TCRdb table lists in-frame clones only, not all of them. The profile covers some 68,000 clones, with approximately 90% appearing a single time and around 0.66% taken by the ten largest. Sequencing used CD4+ T cells from PBMCs, obtained after stem cell transplantation. All receptors derive from a human patient with POMP-related autoinflammation and immune dysregulation (PRAID). The T cells may come from the graft donor.

This clone was counted once. The gene calls are TRBV12-3 or TRBV12-4 and TRBJ1-2; 7 bases match TRBD1. The CDR3 spans 13 residues. The junction had 6 bases not matched to a gene; V was cut back by 6 bases and J by 5 bases. The CDR3 DNA sequence: TGTGCCAGCAGCCAGGGGGTTGGGTATGGCTACACCTTC. Its translation is CASSQGVGYGYTF.

The gene calls are TRBV7-9 and TRBJ2-7; no reliable D call. Germline CDR1 reads SEHNR; CDR2 reads FQNEAQ (reference sequence). V shed 4 bases and J shed 5 bases, with 15 bases lying between them. The CDR3 is 14 residues long. The CDR3 DNA reads TGTGCCAGCAGCTCAGGTATTGGAGCAGACGAGCAGTACGTC. Its protein is CASSSGIGADEQYV.

This clone has more than one count but fewer than ten. The chain joins TRBV18 to TRBJ1-3, with D unresolved. The V end lost 0 bases, the J end lost 0 bases, and 6 bases lay between the germline ends. The CDR3 spans 15 residues. From germline, CDR1 is KGHSH and CDR2 LQKENI. CDR3 nucleotides: TGTGCCAGCTCACCACCGGACGACTCTGGAAACACCATATATTTT. Translated, it gives CASSPPDDSGNTIYF.

This rearrangement joins TRBV6-8 to TRBJ2-7; possibly TRBD1 or TRBD2 for D (5 bases each). V lost 5 bases to trimming and J lost 10 bases, with 27 bases between them. There are 16 residues in the CDR3. CDR1 MNHGY and CDR2 SAAAGT come from the germline V gene. CDR3 loop: CASSGRKRGAPGSQYV. CDR3 bases: TGTGCCAGCAGTGGCCGTAAGAGAGGGGCCCCCGGGTCTCAGTACGTC.

For the CDR3, the DNA is TGCGCCAGCAGTGTCCTACAGGGGGCGCAGGTCATGAACACTGAAGCTTTCTTT. It specifies CASSVLQGAQVMNTEAFF. V and J are TRBV10-1 and TRBJ1-1; 9 bases are shared with TRBD1. The germline V gene has CDR1 WNHNN and CDR2 SYGVQD (reference sequence). Losses at the gene ends were 4 bases for V and 0 bases for J; bases not matched to a gene: 12. The CDR3 has 18 residues.